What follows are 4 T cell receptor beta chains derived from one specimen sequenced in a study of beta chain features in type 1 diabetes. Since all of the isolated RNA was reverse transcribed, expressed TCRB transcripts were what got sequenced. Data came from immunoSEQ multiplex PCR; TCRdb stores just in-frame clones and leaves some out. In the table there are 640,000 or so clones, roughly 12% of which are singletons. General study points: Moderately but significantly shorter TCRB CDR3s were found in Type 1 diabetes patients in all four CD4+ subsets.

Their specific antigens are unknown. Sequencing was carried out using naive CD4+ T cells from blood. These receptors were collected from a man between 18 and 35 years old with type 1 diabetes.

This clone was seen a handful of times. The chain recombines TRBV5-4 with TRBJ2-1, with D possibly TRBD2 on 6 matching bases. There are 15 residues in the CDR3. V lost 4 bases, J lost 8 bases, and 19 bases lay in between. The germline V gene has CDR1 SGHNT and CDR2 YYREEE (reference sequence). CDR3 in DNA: TGTGCCAGCAGCCCGGGACTGCCCGGAGGCTATGAGCAGTTCTTC. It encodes CASSPGLPGGYEQFF.

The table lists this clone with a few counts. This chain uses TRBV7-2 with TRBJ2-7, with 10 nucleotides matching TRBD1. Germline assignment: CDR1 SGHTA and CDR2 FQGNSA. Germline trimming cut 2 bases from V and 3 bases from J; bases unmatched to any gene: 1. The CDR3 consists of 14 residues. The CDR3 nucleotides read TGTGCCAGCAGCTTATGGGACAGGGGCTACGAGCAGTACTTC. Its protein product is CASSLWDRGYEQYF.

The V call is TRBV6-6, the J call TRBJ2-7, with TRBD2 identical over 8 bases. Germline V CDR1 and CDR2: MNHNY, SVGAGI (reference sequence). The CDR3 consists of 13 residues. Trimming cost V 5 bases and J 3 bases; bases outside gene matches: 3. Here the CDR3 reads CASSARGGYEQYF. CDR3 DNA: TGTGCCAGCAGTGCCCGGGGGGGCTACGAGCAGTACTTC.

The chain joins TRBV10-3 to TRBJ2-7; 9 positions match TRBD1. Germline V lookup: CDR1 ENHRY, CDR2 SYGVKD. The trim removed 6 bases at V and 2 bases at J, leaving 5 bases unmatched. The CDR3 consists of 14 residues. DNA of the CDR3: TGTGCCATCAGGAGGGGACAGGGCGCCTACGAGCAGTACTTC. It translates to CAIRRGQGAYEQYF.